This T cell receptor (beta chain) was identified during a study of blood T cell repertoires in COVID-19. Sequencing was performed with immunoSEQ multiplex PCR; in TCRdb, only in-frame clones are kept and a portion is missing. The top ten hold around 1.9% of the sample, which has around 330,000 clones, roughly 85% seen once. Per the germline V gene, CDR1 is MNHEY and CDR2 is SVGAGI. Unmatched junction bases numbered 8, after V lost 6 bases and J lost 3 bases. This CDR3 region has 15 residues. The TCR comes from a woman in her twenties or thirties who had been exposed to COVID-19. The chain links TRBV6-5 to TRBJ1-2; TRBD1 matches at 9 bases. Sequenced input: PBMCs or T cells enriched from blood (not recorded which). The CDR3 DNA follows: TGTGCCAGCAGCCGTCACAGGGGGCGCGACTATGGCTACACCTTC. Amino acids: CASSRHRGRDYGYTF.